This is a list of T cell receptor beta chains from one sample in a study of PD-1 blockade in mismatch repair-deficient tumors. The table came from immunoSEQ multiplex PCR; TCRdb's copy has only in-frame clones and leaves some out. The table has 90,000 to 120,000 clones, roughly four fifths seen once; the top ten hold around 6.9%. This material consisted of peripheral blood, taken 36 weeks after starting pembrolizumab. The receptors originated from an adult with mismatch repair-deficient cancer. The CDR3 runs from the conserved cysteine through the conserved F or W. The D gene is left open where the match is weak. Clone size appears in some rows only: once, few, many, or a class for an expanded clone.

j_call: TRBJ1-1
v_call: TRBV28
clone_size: -
d_call: -
cdr3_nt: TGTGCCAGCAGTTTATCCAAGACAGCCGGGCAAGCTGAAGCTTTCTTT
cdr3_aa: CASSLSKTAGQAEAFF

j_call: TRBJ1-1
v_call: TRBV20-1
clone_size: -
d_call: -
cdr3_nt: TGCAGTGCTAAAGTGAACACTGAAGCTTTCTTT
cdr3_aa: CSAKVNTEAFF

j_call: TRBJ1-1
v_call: TRBV11-3
clone_size: -
d_call: -
cdr3_nt: TGTGCCAGCAGCTTACATCCAAACACTGAAGCTTTCTTT
cdr3_aa: CASSLHPNTEAFF

j_call: TRBJ1-1
v_call: TRBV2
clone_size: -
d_call: -
cdr3_nt: TGTGCCAGCAGAGGGTTCGGAGGGGCCAACACTGAAGCTTTCTTT
cdr3_aa: CASRGFGGANTEAFF

j_call: TRBJ2-5
v_call: TRBV28
clone_size: -
d_call: -
cdr3_nt: TGTGCCAGCAGTTATGGCAACCAAGAGACCCAGTACTTC
cdr3_aa: CASSYGNQETQYF

j_call: TRBJ1-3
v_call: TRBV5-6
clone_size: -
d_call: -
cdr3_nt: TGTGCCAGCAGCCCAGACCCTGGAAACACCATATATTTT
cdr3_aa: CASSPDPGNTIYF

j_call: TRBJ2-5
v_call: TRBV4-1
clone_size: -
d_call: TRBD2
cdr3_nt: TGCGCCAGCAGCCATGGGACTAGGCGGGAAGAGACCCAGTACTTC
cdr3_aa: CASSHGTRREETQYF

j_call: TRBJ1-2
v_call: TRBV5-8
clone_size: -
d_call: -
cdr3_nt: TGTGCCAGCAGCTTGGCCCGTGGCGGCAACTATGGCTACACCTTC
cdr3_aa: CASSLARGGNYGYTF

j_call: TRBJ2-7
v_call: TRBV27
clone_size: -
d_call: -
cdr3_nt: TGTGCCAGCAGTTTATACCTAGGGAACTACGAGCAGTACTTC
cdr3_aa: CASSLYLGNYEQYF

j_call: TRBJ1-2
v_call: TRBV6-5
clone_size: -
d_call: TRBD1
cdr3_nt: TGTGCCAGCATCCTCCGACAGGGGGACGGCTACACCTTC
cdr3_aa: CASILRQGDGYTF

j_call: TRBJ1-4
v_call: TRBV18
clone_size: -
d_call: -
cdr3_nt: TGTGCCAGCTCACAAGGGACATCCCTGAATGAAAAACTGTTTTTT
cdr3_aa: CASSQGTSLNEKLFF

j_call: TRBJ1-1
v_call: TRBV4-1
clone_size: once
d_call: -
cdr3_nt: TGCGCCAGCAGCCTGGTAGGGTTAAACACTGAAGCTTTCTTT
cdr3_aa: CASSLVGLNTEAFF

j_call: TRBJ2-1
v_call: TRBV9
clone_size: -
d_call: -
cdr3_nt: TGTGCCAGCAGCTTTTTGGGCTCCCTCGAGCAGTTCTTC
cdr3_aa: CASSFLGSLEQFF

j_call: TRBJ1-1
v_call: TRBV28
clone_size: -
d_call: -
cdr3_nt: TGTGCCAGCCCGCCGAGGGGGATGAACACTGAAGCTTTCTTT
cdr3_aa: CASPPRGMNTEAFF

j_call: TRBJ1-5
v_call: TRBV28
clone_size: -
d_call: -
cdr3_nt: TGTGCCAGCAGTTTACAGGGCAGGGTTAGCAATCAGCCCCAGCATTTT
cdr3_aa: CASSLQGRVSNQPQHF

j_call: TRBJ1-4
v_call: TRBV9
clone_size: -
d_call: -
cdr3_nt: TGTGCCAGCAGCGCAGACAACCCAGGGGCAACTAATGAAAAACTGTTTTTT
cdr3_aa: CASSADNPGATNEKLFF

j_call: TRBJ2-2
v_call: TRBV5-1
clone_size: -
d_call: -
cdr3_nt: TGCGCCAGCAGCGAATCGAACCCAGGGACCCGGGAGCTGTTTTTT
cdr3_aa: CASSESNPGTRELFF

j_call: TRBJ2-7
v_call: TRBV19
clone_size: -
d_call: -
cdr3_nt: TGTGCCAGTAGTATGGACCTTTTTCAGCTCGGGGACGAGCAGTACTTC
cdr3_aa: CASSMDLFQLGDEQYF

j_call: TRBJ2-7
v_call: TRBV5-1
clone_size: -
d_call: TRBD1
cdr3_nt: TGCGCCAGCAGCTTACTTCCCGGGACAGGGTTAGACGAGCAGTACTTC
cdr3_aa: CASSLLPGTGLDEQYF

j_call: TRBJ2-5
v_call: TRBV5-6
clone_size: -
d_call: -
cdr3_nt: TGTGCCAGCAGCTTGTGGGGCAAGGAGACCCAGTACTTC
cdr3_aa: CASSLWGKETQYF

j_call: TRBJ2-1
v_call: TRBV18
clone_size: -
d_call: -
cdr3_nt: TGTGCCAGCTCACCACCCCCTCGGGGTAGTAGGTATGAGCAGTTCTTC
cdr3_aa: CASSPPPRGSRYEQFF

j_call: TRBJ1-4
v_call: TRBV28
clone_size: once
d_call: -
cdr3_nt: TGTGCCAGCAGGCTGACAGAAAGTTCTGAAAAACTGTTTTTT
cdr3_aa: CASRLTESSEKLFF

j_call: TRBJ2-5
v_call: TRBV7-2
clone_size: -
d_call: TRBD2
cdr3_nt: TGTGCCAGCAGCTTAGTCCCCCTAGCGGGGGAAGAGACCCAGTACTTC
cdr3_aa: CASSLVPLAGEETQYF

j_call: TRBJ1-1
v_call: TRBV4-3
clone_size: -
d_call: -
cdr3_nt: TGCGCCAGCAGCCTTCAAGCGGGACAGAACACTGAAGCTTTCTTT
cdr3_aa: CASSLQAGQNTEAFF

j_call: TRBJ2-7
v_call: TRBV7-7
clone_size: -
d_call: TRBD2
cdr3_nt: TGTGCTAGCAGCTTAGAAGGGCGGGAGCCACCCTACGAGCAGTACTTC
cdr3_aa: CASSLEGREPPYEQYF

j_call: TRBJ2-5
v_call: TRBV19
clone_size: -
d_call: -
cdr3_nt: TGTGCCAGTAGTAGCATCGGGGAGACCCAGTACTTC
cdr3_aa: CASSSIGETQYF

j_call: TRBJ2-7
v_call: TRBV6-6
clone_size: -
d_call: -
cdr3_nt: TGTGCCAGCAGGGCAGGGAGCGAGCAGTACTTC
cdr3_aa: CASRAGSEQYF

j_call: TRBJ1-1
v_call: TRBV20-1
clone_size: -
d_call: -
cdr3_nt: TGCAGTGCTTGGGAGAGTGGAGCTTTCTTT
cdr3_aa: CSAWESGAFF

j_call: TRBJ1-1
v_call: TRBV6-1
clone_size: -
d_call: TRBD1
cdr3_nt: TGTGCCAGCAGGGACAGGGGGACGAACACTGAAGCTTTCTTT
cdr3_aa: CASRDRGTNTEAFF

j_call: TRBJ2-5
v_call: TRBV7-2
clone_size: -
d_call: -
cdr3_nt: TGTGCCAGCAGCTTAGCCCGGCGGGAGACCCAGTACTTC
cdr3_aa: CASSLARRETQYF

j_call: TRBJ2-1
v_call: TRBV5-1
clone_size: -
d_call: TRBD2
cdr3_nt: TGCGCCAGCAGGTCTAGCGGGAGCTCCTACAATGAGCAGTTCTTC
cdr3_aa: CASRSSGSSYNEQFF

j_call: TRBJ2-7
v_call: TRBV9
clone_size: -
d_call: -
cdr3_nt: TGTGCCAGCAGCGTTTACGGTTCTACCTACGAGCAGTACTTC
cdr3_aa: CASSVYGSTYEQYF

j_call: TRBJ2-2
v_call: TRBV10-3
clone_size: -
d_call: TRBD2
cdr3_nt: TGTGCCATTCCCCTCGGTAGGGGACTAGCGGAGAACACCGGGGAGCTGTTTTTT
cdr3_aa: CAIPLGRGLAENTGELFF

j_call: TRBJ2-7
v_call: TRBV6-1
clone_size: -
d_call: -
cdr3_nt: TGTGCCAGCTCGGGCAGGGAGCTCACCTACGAGCAGTACTTC
cdr3_aa: CASSGRELTYEQYF

j_call: TRBJ2-3
v_call: TRBV5-1
clone_size: few
d_call: -
cdr3_nt: TGCGCCAGCAGCGCAGCGGGTCTCACAGATACGCAGTATTTT
cdr3_aa: CASSAAGLTDTQYF

j_call: TRBJ1-2
v_call: TRBV6-1
clone_size: -
d_call: -
cdr3_nt: TGTGCCAGCAGTGAAGGGGTGTATGGCTACACCTTC
cdr3_aa: CASSEGVYGYTF

j_call: TRBJ2-1
v_call: TRBV25-1
clone_size: -
d_call: -
cdr3_nt: TGTGCCAGCAGTATCCGGAGCTCCTACAATGAGCAGTTCTTC
cdr3_aa: CASSIRSSYNEQFF

j_call: TRBJ2-7
v_call: TRBV27
clone_size: -
d_call: -
cdr3_nt: TGTGCCAGCAGTTTACGGCTCGGCGAGCAGTACTTC
cdr3_aa: CASSLRLGEQYF

j_call: TRBJ1-1
v_call: TRBV7-3
clone_size: -
d_call: -
cdr3_nt: TGTGCCAGCGGGGAAATGAACACTGAAGCTTTCTTT
cdr3_aa: CASGEMNTEAFF

j_call: TRBJ2-2
v_call: TRBV7-3
clone_size: -
d_call: -
cdr3_nt: TGTGCCAGCAGCTTATCAGGATTCACCGGGGAGCTGTTTTTT
cdr3_aa: CASSLSGFTGELFF

j_call: TRBJ2-3
v_call: TRBV1
clone_size: -
d_call: -
cdr3_nt: TGCACCAGCAGCCATGAAGCCTTAGGGGACAGGGATTCCCTATGGGTATTGGATACGCAGTATTTT
cdr3_aa: CTSSHEALGDRDSLWVLDTQYF

j_call: TRBJ2-7
v_call: TRBV27
clone_size: -
d_call: -
cdr3_nt: TGTGCCAGCAGTATCCCGGGCCTCTCCTACGAGCAGTACTTC
cdr3_aa: CASSIPGLSYEQYF

j_call: TRBJ1-1
v_call: TRBV18
clone_size: few
d_call: TRBD1
cdr3_nt: TGTGCCAGCTCACGGGACCGGGACAGGGATACTGAAGCTTTCTTT
cdr3_aa: CASSRDRDRDTEAFF

j_call: TRBJ2-1
v_call: TRBV9
clone_size: -
d_call: TRBD1
cdr3_nt: TGTGCCAGCAGCCGAGGGGGGACAGGGGATGAGCAGTTCTTC
cdr3_aa: CASSRGGTGDEQFF

j_call: TRBJ2-7
v_call: TRBV9
clone_size: -
d_call: -
cdr3_nt: TGTGCCAGCAGCCAAGCGGACACTTTCTACGAGCAGTACTTC
cdr3_aa: CASSQADTFYEQYF

j_call: TRBJ2-7
v_call: TRBV7-3
clone_size: -
d_call: -
cdr3_nt: TGTGCCAGCAGCTTAACGAGAAGGACAGTTGACTTC
cdr3_aa: CASSLTRRTVDF

j_call: TRBJ2-7
v_call: TRBV7-9
clone_size: -
d_call: -
cdr3_nt: TGTGCCAGCAGCTTATGGGTCGCAGGAGACTACGAGCAGTACTTC
cdr3_aa: CASSLWVAGDYEQYF

j_call: TRBJ2-3
v_call: TRBV4-1
clone_size: -
d_call: TRBD2
cdr3_nt: TGCGCCAGCAGCCGAGGACTAGTGTCTCGTGATACGCAGTATTTT
cdr3_aa: CASSRGLVSRDTQYF

j_call: TRBJ2-1
v_call: TRBV9
clone_size: -
d_call: -
cdr3_nt: TGTGCCAGCAGCGAGCAACAAGAGAATGAGCAGTTCTTC
cdr3_aa: CASSEQQENEQFF

j_call: TRBJ2-1
v_call: TRBV5-4
clone_size: -
d_call: TRBD1
cdr3_nt: TGTGCCAGCAGCCCTGGGCTGGGACAGGGGCCGTCCAGCTCCTACAATGAGCAGTTCTTC
cdr3_aa: CASSPGLGQGPSSSYNEQFF

j_call: TRBJ2-7
v_call: TRBV5-1
clone_size: -
d_call: -
cdr3_nt: TGCGCCAGCAGCTTGGGTTTCAGAAACGAGCAGTACTTC
cdr3_aa: CASSLGFRNEQYF

j_call: TRBJ2-7
v_call: TRBV5-6
clone_size: -
d_call: TRBD1
cdr3_nt: TGTGCCAGCAGCTCCCTCTGGGACAGGGTTCGGGAGCAGTACTTC
cdr3_aa: CASSSLWDRVREQYF

j_call: TRBJ1-3
v_call: TRBV11-2
clone_size: -
d_call: -
cdr3_nt: TGTGCCAGCAGCTTATCGGCAGGGAACCCCTCTGGAAACACCATATATTTT
cdr3_aa: CASSLSAGNPSGNTIYF

j_call: TRBJ2-2
v_call: TRBV10-3
clone_size: -
d_call: -
cdr3_nt: TGTGCCATAACCGCGAAAGAACGGGAAAGCCTGAACACCGGGGAGCTGTTTTTT
cdr3_aa: CAITAKERESLNTGELFF

j_call: TRBJ1-1
v_call: TRBV18
clone_size: -
d_call: -
cdr3_nt: TGTGCCAGCTCACAAGGAACCACTGAAGCTTTCTTT
cdr3_aa: CASSQGTTEAFF